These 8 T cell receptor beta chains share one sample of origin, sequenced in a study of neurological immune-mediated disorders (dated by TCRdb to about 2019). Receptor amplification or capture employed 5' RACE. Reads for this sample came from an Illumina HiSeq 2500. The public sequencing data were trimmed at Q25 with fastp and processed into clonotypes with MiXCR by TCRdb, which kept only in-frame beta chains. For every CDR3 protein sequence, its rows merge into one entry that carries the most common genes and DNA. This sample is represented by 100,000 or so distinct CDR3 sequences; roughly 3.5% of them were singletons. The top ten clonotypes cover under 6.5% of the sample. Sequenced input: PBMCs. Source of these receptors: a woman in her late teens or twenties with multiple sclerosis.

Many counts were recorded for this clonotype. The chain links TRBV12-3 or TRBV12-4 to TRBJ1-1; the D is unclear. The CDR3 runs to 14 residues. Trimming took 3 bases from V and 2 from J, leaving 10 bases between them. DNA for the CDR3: TGTGCCAGCAGTTTCCGCTGGGTTAACACTGAAGCTTTCTTT. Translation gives CASSFRWVNTEAFF.

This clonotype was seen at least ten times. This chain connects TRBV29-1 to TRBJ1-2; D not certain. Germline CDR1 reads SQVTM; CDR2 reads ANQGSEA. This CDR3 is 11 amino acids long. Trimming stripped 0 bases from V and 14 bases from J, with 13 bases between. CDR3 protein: CSVEDLAPGTF. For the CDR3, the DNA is TGCAGCGTTGAAGATCTGGCTCCGGGGACCTTC.

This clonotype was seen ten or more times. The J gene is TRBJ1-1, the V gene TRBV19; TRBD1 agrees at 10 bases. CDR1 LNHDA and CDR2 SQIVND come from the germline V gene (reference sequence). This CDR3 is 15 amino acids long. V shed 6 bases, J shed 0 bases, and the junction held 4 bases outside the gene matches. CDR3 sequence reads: CASRSGTGVNTEAFF. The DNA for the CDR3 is TGTGCCAGTAGGTCCGGGACAGGGGTGAACACTGAAGCTTTCTTT. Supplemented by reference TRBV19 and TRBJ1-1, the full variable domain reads DGGITQSPKYLFRKEGQNVTLSCEQNLNHDAMYWYRQDPGQGLRLIYYSQIVNDFQKGDIAEGYSVSREKKESFPLTVTSAQKNPTAFYLCASRSGTGVNTEAFFGQGTRLTVV.

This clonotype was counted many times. CDR3 coding DNA: TGTGCCAGCAGCCCCATAGCCCTCGGCTACACCTTC. Its translation is CASSPIALGYTF. The chain has TRBV7-2 and TRBJ1-2; D gene uncertain. The CDR3 extends over 12 amino acids. From germline, CDR1 is SGHTA and CDR2 FQGNSA. Trimming pared 5 bases from V and 8 bases from J, leaving 12 bases between.

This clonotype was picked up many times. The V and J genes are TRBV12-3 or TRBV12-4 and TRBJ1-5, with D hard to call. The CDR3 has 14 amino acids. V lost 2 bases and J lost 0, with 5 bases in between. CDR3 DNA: TGTGCCAGCAGTTTACGGTATAGCAATCAGCCCCAGCATTTT. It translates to CASSLRYSNQPQHF.

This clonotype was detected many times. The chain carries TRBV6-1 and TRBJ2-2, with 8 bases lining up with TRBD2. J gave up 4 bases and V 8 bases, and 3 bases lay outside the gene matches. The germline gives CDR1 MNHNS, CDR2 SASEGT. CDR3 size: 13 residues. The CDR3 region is CASWTSSTGELFF. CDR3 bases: TGTGCCAGCTGGACTAGCAGCACCGGGGAGCTGTTTTTT.

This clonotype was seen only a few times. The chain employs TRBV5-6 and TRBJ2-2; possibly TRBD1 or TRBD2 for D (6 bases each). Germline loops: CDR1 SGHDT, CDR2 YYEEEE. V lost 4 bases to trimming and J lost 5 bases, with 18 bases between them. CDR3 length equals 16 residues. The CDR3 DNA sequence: TGTGCCAGCAGCCTTCCGGGGGCTCTGAGGACCGGGGAGCTGTTTTTT. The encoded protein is CASSLPGALRTGELFF.

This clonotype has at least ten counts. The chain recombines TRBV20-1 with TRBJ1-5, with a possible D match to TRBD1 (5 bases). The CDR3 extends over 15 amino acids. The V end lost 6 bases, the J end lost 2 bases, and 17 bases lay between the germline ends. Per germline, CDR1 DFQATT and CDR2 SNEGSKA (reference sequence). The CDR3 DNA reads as TGCAGTGCCGGGCGGGGGTTATACGGCAATCAGCCCCAGCATTTT. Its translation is CSAGRGLYGNQPQHF.